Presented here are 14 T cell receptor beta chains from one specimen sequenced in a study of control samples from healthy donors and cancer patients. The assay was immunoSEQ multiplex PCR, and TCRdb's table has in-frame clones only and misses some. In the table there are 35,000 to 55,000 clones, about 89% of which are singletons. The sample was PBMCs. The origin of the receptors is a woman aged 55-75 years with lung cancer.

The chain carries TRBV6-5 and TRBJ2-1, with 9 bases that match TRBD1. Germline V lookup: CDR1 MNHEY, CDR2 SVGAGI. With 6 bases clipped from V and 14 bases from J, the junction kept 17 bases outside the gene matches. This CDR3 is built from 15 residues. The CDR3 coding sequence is TGTGCCAGCAGCTCGAACCGACAGGGGGGCAAGGTTGAGTTCTTC. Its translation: CASSSNRQGGKVEFF.

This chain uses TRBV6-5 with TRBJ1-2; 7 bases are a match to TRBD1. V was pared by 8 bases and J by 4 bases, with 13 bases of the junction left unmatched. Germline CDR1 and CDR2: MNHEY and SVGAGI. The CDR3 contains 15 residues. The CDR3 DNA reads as TGTGCCAGCGGACACGGGAGGGGGCTTACCTATGGCTACACCTTC. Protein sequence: CASGHGRGLTYGYTF.

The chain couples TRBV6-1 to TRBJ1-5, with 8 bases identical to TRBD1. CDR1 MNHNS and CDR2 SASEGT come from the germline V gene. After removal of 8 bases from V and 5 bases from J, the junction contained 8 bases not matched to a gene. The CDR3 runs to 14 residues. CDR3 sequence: CASVEQGGDQPQHF. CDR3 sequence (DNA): TGTGCCAGCGTGGAACAGGGGGGGGATCAGCCCCAGCATTTT.

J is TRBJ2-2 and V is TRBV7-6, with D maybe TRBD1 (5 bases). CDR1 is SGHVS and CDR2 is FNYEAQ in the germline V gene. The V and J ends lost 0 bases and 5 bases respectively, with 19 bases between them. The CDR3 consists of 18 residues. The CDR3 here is CASSLAPWTRVGTGELFF. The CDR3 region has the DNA TGTGCCAGCAGCTTAGCCCCATGGACCAGGGTAGGGACCGGGGAGCTGTTTTTT.

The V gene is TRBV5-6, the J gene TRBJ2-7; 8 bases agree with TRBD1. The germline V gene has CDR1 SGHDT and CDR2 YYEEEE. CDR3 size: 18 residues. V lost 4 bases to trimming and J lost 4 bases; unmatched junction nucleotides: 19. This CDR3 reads CASSVLSGGPNPTYEQYF. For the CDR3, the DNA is TGTGCCAGCAGCGTCTTATCAGGGGGCCCAAACCCGACATACGAGCAGTACTTC.

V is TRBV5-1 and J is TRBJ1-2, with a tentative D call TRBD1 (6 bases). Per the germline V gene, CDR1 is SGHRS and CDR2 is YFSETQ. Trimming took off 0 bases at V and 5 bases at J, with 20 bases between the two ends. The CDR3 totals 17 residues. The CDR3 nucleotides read TGCGCCAGCAGCTTGGGAGAATTTACAGGGTTAGAGTATGGCTACACCTTC. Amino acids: CASSLGEFTGLEYGYTF.

The CDR3, as DNA: TGTGCCAGCAGCAAACAGATAGGCCAGGAGATAATTCACCCCCTCCACTTT. This gives the protein CASSKQIGQEIIHPLHF. The rearrangement links TRBV21-1 to TRBJ1-6. TRBV21-1 is a pseudogene. CDR3 length: 17 residues.

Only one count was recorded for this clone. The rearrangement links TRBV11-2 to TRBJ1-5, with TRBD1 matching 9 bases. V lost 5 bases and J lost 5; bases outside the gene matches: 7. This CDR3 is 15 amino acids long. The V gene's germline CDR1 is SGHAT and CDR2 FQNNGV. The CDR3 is CASSPGTGLYQPQHF. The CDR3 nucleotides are TGTGCCAGCAGCCCCGGGACAGGGTTGTATCAGCCCCAGCATTTT.

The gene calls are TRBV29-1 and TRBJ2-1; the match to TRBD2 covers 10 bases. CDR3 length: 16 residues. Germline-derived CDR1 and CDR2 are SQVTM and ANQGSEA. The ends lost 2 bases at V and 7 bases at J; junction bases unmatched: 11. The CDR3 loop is CSVEYLLAGEDNEQFF. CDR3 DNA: TGCAGCGTTGAATACCTGCTAGCGGGAGAGGATAATGAGCAGTTCTTC.

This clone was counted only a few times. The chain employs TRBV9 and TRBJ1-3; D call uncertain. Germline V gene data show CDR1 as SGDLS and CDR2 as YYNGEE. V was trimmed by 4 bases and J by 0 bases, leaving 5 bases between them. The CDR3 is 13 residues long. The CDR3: CASSRASGNTIYF. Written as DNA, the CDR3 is TGTGCCAGCAGCCGCGCCTCTGGAAACACCATATATTTT.

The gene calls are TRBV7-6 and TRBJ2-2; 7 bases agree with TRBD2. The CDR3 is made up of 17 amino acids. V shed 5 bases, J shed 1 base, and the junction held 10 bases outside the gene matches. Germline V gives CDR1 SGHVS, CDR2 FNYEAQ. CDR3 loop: CASSPLGRGRNTGELFF. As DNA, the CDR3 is TGTGCCAGCAGCCCCCTGGGGAGGGGACGGAACACCGGGGAGCTGTTTTTT.

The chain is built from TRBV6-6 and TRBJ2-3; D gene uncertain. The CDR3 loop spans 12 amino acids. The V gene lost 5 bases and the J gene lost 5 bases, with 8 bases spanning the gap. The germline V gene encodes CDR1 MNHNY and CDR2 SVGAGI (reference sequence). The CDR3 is CASSAMGDTQYF. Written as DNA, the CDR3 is TGTGCCAGCAGTGCTATGGGAGATACGCAGTATTTT.

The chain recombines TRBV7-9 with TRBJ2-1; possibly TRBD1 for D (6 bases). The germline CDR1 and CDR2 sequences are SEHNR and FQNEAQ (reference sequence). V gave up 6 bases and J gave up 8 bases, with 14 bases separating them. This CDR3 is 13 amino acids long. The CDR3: CASRPQGLDEQFF. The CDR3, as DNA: TGTGCCAGCAGGCCCCAGGGGCTCGATGAGCAGTTCTTC.

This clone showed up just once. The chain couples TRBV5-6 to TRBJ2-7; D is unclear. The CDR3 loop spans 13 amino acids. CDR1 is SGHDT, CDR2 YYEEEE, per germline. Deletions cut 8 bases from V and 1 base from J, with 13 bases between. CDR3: CASSPGSSYEQYF. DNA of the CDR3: TGTGCCAGTTCCCCGGGCAGTTCCTACGAGCAGTACTTC.